This is a list of T cell receptor beta chains from one sample in a study of blood T cells in healthy people across ages. MiXCR, run by TCRdb on the 5' RACE reads, gives a single entry per CDR3 protein. The table records 580,000 or so distinct CDR3 sequences, roughly 48% of them present only once. What was sequenced was blood. The receptors stem from an elderly man in good health. CDR3s include the opening cysteine and the closing phenylalanine or tryptophan. D genes are given only for firm matches. Not every row has a clone size; where given, it reads once, few, many or a size class.

TRBV27	TRBD2	-	TRBJ2-4	CASSPRLAGVSERGTREQYF
TRBV6-5	-	many	TRBJ1-1	CASSTRQHPRAFF
TRBV29-1	-	-	TRBJ2-5	CSGREGGETQYF
TRBV9	TRBD1	-	TRBJ2-1	CASSDGQGAPSEQFF
TRBV6-2/TRBV6-3	TRBD2	-	TRBJ2-1	CACGGARDSLDYEQFF
TRBV20-1	-	-	TRBJ1-4	CSARKRAVANEKLFF
TRBV20-1	TRBD1	-	TRBJ1-1	CSARVGGTGGRNTEAFF
TRBV5-6	-	few	TRBJ2-7	CASSLSRANSYEQYF
TRBV20-1	-	-	TRBJ1-1	CSAPDRSGNAEAFF
TRBV6-4	-	-	TRBJ2-1	CACSESRSTYNEQFF
TRBV3-1	-	-	TRBJ2-1	CASSHPSGKGTSGAYNEQFF
TRBV5-1	-	few	TRBJ2-1	CASSRDDSREQFF
TRBV7-2	TRBD2	-	-	CASTLSGGYNEQYF
TRBV7-2	-	-	TRBJ2-7	CASSLIEGATEQYF
TRBV10-3	-	-	TRBJ2-3	CAISESGGPYF
TRBV9	TRBD2	-	TRBJ2-1	CASSARTSGSLDEQFF
TRBV29-1	-	-	TRBJ1-1	CSVESGRDGTEAFF
TRBV12-3/TRBV12-4	TRBD1	-	-	CASRTGTGYHEQYF
TRBV7-9	TRBD2	-	TRBJ2-4	CASSLLAGPKNIQYF
TRBV12-3/TRBV12-4	-	-	TRBJ2-7	CASSYPPGAYEQYF
TRBV15	TRBD1	once	TRBJ2-7	CATSRERDRGYYEQYF
TRBV6-2/TRBV6-3	-	-	TRBJ2-4	CATESGIRGIQYF
TRBV4-1	TRBD1	few	TRBJ2-7	CASSQATGGPYEQYF
TRBV4-3	TRBD1	-	TRBJ1-2	CASSQDARGQGTNYGYTF
TRBV12-3/TRBV12-4	TRBD2	-	TRBJ2-7	CASSQREREQYF
TRBV4-1	TRBD2	-	TRBJ2-7	CASSQSGLAGLETQCF
TRBV20-1	-	-	TRBJ2-6	CSAWDFRGTGANVLTF
TRBV11-3	TRBD2	-	TRBJ2-1	CASSSGLEAEQFF
TRBV27	TRBD1	-	TRBJ1-6	CASSPWTGAYGSPLHF
TRBV9	-	-	TRBJ1-2	CASSAQTRSYGYTF
TRBV7-7	TRBD2	-	TRBJ2-7	CASSEGLASAEQYF
TRBV20-1	TRBD2	-	TRBJ2-7	CSAYSGSNEQYF
TRBV6-6	TRBD1	many	TRBJ1-5	CASSYSNRGYSNQPQHF
TRBV20-1	-	-	TRBJ1-2	CSARDRRDYGYTF
TRBV20-1	-	-	TRBJ2-1	CSASAPTYNEQFF
TRBV7-8	-	-	TRBJ2-7	CASSFEGLAGYEQYF
TRBV30	-	-	TRBJ1-2	CAWSVKEVSRGYTF
TRBV24-1	-	-	TRBJ2-1	CATSDSTWNEQFF
TRBV5-1	-	-	TRBJ1-6	CASSQNGDSPLHF
TRBV6-4	-	-	TRBJ1-3	CASSDHPGYGNTTYF
TRBV20-1	TRBD1	once	TRBJ1-2	CSARDTLTGAGYTF
TRBV5-1	-	few	TRBJ2-7	CASSLGDRFNSYEQYF
TRBV4-3	TRBD2	-	TRBJ2-1	CASSPASGRRVEQFF
TRBV20-1	TRBD2	-	TRBJ2-3	CSASAGVGTDTQYF
TRBV7-8	TRBD2	once	TRBJ2-7	CASSLVRSGGRSYEQYF
TRBV10-3	-	-	TRBJ2-2	CAIRGDSNTGELFF
TRBV3-1	TRBD1	-	TRBJ1-2	CASRRGQDYGYTF
TRBV3-1	-	-	TRBJ2-7	CASSRSPGNLYEQYF
TRBV5-1	-	few	TRBJ1-6	CASSLVGRQDSPLHF
TRBV7-9	-	few	TRBJ1-4	CASSLATGDNEKLFF
TRBV20-1	TRBD1	few	TRBJ2-7	CSARDYDRGFYEQYF
TRBV20-1	TRBD2	-	TRBJ2-3	CREGTSGTDTQYF
TRBV29-1	-	many	TRBJ2-5	CSVDGPQETQYF
TRBV7-2	TRBD1	-	TRBJ2-7	CASSLRWAGGHEQYF
TRBV29-1	TRBD2	few	TRBJ2-1	CSVVLAGGSYNEQFF
TRBV20-1	-	-	TRBJ2-7	CSASWRRSYEQYF
TRBV7-2	TRBD1	-	TRBJ1-4	CASRQGGAANEKLFF
TRBV20-1	-	few	TRBJ2-1	CSARDSGVINNEQFF